One TCR beta chain is described in this entry. The CDR3 is 15 residues long. CDR1 is LNHDA, CDR2 SQIVND, per germline (reference sequence). The V gene lost 6 bases and the J gene lost 2 bases, with 14 bases spanning the gap. The sample comes from a study of blood T cell repertoires in COVID-19. Ages ranged from 18 to 89 years, with residence in more than 20 US areas. Cohort assignment relied on participant-reported clinical history. Original processing methods: From reference gene primer amplification, estimates of nucleated cell counts were derived. Here immunoSEQ multiplex PCR was the method, and the copy in TCRdb shows in-frame clones only, minus some. The DNA gave D and trimming, while V, J and clone size come from that table. The sample holds hundreds of thousands of clones, about 90% seen once.

Sequencing was done on a sample of PBMCs or T cells enriched from blood (not recorded which). The rearrangement uses TRBV19 and TRBJ1-5; the D is unclear. The TCR sequence derives from a middle-aged man who had been exposed to COVID-19. DNA for the CDR3: TGTGCCAGTAGCTCTCCCACAGATGGCAATCAGCCCCAGCATTTT. This sequence encodes CASSSPTDGNQPQHF.